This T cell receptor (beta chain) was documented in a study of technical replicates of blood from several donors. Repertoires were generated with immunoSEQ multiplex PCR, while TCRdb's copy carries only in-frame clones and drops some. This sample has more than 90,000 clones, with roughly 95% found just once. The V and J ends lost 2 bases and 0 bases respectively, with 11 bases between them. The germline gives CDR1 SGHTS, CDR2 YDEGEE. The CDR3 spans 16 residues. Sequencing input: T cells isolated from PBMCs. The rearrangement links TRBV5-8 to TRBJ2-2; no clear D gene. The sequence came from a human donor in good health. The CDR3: CASSFRRSSNTGELFF. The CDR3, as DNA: TGTGCCAGCAGCTTCAGAAGGAGTTCGAACACCGGGGAGCTGTTTTTT.